This TCR beta chain was observed in a study of vaccination and CD4 T cells after COVID-19. CDR1 is MGHDK and CDR2 is SYGVNS in the germline V gene. The CDR3 spans 14 residues. The Oncomine TCR Beta short-read assay was what sequenced the DNA obtained from cultured CD4+ T cells. Via MiXCR, TCRdb re-called the PCR reads, giving one row per CDR3 protein. This repertoire shows about 14,000 distinct CDR3 sequences, 26% found once; its top ten account for 20% to 25%. The treatment: approximately nine-day PBMC culture with coronavirus spike peptide pools or control peptides (ViraFEST assay). As concerns this clonotype: Its specificity is unknown. Relative to the germline gene, one junction end is altered; a read error may explain this.

The clonotype originates from a human donor with COVID-19. This chain connects TRBV25-1 to TRBJ2-1; D gene uncertain. The sample comprised cultured CD4+ T cells from blood. The CDR3 protein is CASSQPQTYNVQFF. For the CDR3, the DNA is TGTGCCAGCAGCCAGCCTCAAACCTACAATGTGCAGTTCTTC.